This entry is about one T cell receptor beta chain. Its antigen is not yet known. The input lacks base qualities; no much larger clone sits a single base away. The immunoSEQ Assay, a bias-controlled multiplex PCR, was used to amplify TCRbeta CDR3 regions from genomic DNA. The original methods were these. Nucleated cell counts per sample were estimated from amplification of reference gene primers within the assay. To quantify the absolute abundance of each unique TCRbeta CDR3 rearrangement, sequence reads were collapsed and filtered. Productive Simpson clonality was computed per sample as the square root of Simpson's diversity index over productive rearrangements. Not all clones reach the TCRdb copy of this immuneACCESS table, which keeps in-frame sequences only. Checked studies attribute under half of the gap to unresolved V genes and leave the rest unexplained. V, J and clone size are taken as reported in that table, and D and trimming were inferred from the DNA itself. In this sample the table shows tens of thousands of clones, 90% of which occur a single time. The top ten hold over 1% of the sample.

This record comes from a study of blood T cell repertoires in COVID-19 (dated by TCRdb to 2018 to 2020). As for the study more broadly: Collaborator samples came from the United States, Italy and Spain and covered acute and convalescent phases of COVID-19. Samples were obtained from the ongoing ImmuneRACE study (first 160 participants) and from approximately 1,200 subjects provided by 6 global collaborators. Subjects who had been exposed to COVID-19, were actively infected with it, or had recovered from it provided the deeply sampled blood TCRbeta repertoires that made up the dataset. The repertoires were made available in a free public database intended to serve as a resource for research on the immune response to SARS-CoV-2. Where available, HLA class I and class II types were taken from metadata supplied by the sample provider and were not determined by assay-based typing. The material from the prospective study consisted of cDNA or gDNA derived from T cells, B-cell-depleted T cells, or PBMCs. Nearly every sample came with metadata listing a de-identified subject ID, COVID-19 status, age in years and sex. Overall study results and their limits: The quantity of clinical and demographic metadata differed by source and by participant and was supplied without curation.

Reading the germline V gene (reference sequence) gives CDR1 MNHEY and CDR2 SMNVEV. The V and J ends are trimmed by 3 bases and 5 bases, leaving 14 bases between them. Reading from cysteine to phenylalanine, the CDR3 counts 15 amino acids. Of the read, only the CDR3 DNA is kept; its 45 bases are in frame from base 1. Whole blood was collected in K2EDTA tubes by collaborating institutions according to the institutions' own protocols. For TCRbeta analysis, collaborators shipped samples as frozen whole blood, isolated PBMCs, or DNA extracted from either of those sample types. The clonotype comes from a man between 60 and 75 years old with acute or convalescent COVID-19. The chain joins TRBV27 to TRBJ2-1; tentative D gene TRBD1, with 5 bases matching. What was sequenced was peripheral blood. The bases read TGTGCCAGCAGTTTCTTTGACAGCCTAGACAATGAGCAGTTCTTC. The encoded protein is CASSFFDSLDNEQFF.